These T cell receptor beta chains were read from a single sample in a study of regulatory T cells in long-lasting Graves disease. TCRdb reanalysed the multiplex PCR reads using MiXCR and keeps one entry per CDR3 protein. The sample records some 370,000 distinct CDR3 sequences, 12% being singletons. These data were also filed under a second study, of T cells in Graves' hyperthyroidism and ophthalmopathy.

The sample was peripheral blood mononuclear cells (PBMCs), taken at new diagnosis, from a patient treated with antithyroid drugs. The receptors come from a woman under 30 with Graves disease. The CDR3 runs from the conserved cysteine through the conserved F or W.

J | V | CDR3
TRBJ2-5 | TRBV28 | CASSLRLAGGQETQYF
TRBJ1-3 | TRBV7-9 | CASSLRQGTGNTIYF
TRBJ1-1 | TRBV6-2/TRBV6-3 | CASNEHNYWAEAFF
TRBJ2-3 | TRBV7-3 | CASSLLLGLAGSDTQYF
TRBJ2-1 | TRBV4-1 | CASELRQGALYEQFF
TRBJ2-1 | TRBV18 | CASSLDRTVINEQFF
TRBJ2-1 | TRBV24-1 | CATSDQSGTSGSLNEQFF
TRBJ1-4 | TRBV6-1 | CASSRTGGDYNEKLFF
TRBJ2-1 | TRBV3-1 | CASSYQAEKQFF
TRBJ1-4 | TRBV5-1 | CASSLWGTNEKLFF
TRBJ1-1 | TRBV6-2/TRBV6-3 | CASSSPGRGDTEAFF
TRBJ2-7 | TRBV6-1 | CASRGNPGGEQYF
TRBJ1-2 | TRBV7-9 | CASSFDLNYGYTF
TRBJ1-1 | TRBV6-1 | CASRGTGKGAEAFF
TRBJ2-1 | TRBV29-1 | CSVDQVGGEQFF
TRBJ1-2 | TRBV20-1 | CSAKIIDRDGYTF
TRBJ2-7 | TRBV7-3 | CASSLNGARRSEQYF
TRBJ2-1 | TRBV19 | CASSVYTSSYNEQFF
TRBJ2-6 | TRBV4-3 | CASSQSWYSQTFSGANVLTF
TRBJ2-2 | TRBV12-3/TRBV12-4 | CASSFLLGRGGRFGNTGELFF
TRBJ1-2 | TRBV5-1 | CASSLLEGQAGYGYTF
TRBJ1-2 | TRBV7-9 | CASTKGGNTYGYTF
TRBJ2-1 | TRBV20-1 | CSAMNRGRHYNEQFF
TRBJ2-7 | TRBV18 | CASSPLPPGQGDEQYF
TRBJ2-1 | TRBV10-1 | CASSDIDPGGEQFF
TRBJ2-1 | TRBV7-2 | CASSYQPGLVFYEQFF
TRBJ1-1 | TRBV30 | CAWSMRTTEAFF
TRBJ1-1 | TRBV4-2 | CASSQGGVTEAFF
TRBJ1-1 | TRBV12-3/TRBV12-4 | CASSLAGEDTEAFF
TRBJ2-3 | TRBV9 | CASSAFQGLTGTDTQYF
TRBJ2-7 | TRBV20-1 | CSAPREAYEQYF
TRBJ2-1 | TRBV20-1 | CSASHVPGNEQFF
TRBJ2-5 | TRBV11-2 | CASSLISAGKFGTQYF
TRBJ1-1 | TRBV4-1 | CASSLGQGVLNTEAFF
TRBJ1-1 | TRBV6-5 | CASSYSEANTEAFF
TRBJ1-4 | TRBV28 | CASSPPGQTGKLFF
TRBJ2-5 | TRBV20-1 | CSAGEYQETQYF
TRBJ1-1 | TRBV4-1 | CASSLPLGRDTEAFF
. | TRBV6-1 | CASSGFSGSPDNEQFF
TRBJ1-5 | TRBV6-1 | CASSAQVRGNQPQHF
TRBJ2-1 | TRBV6-4 | CASTSASVSHNEQFF
TRBJ1-5 | TRBV7-2 | CASSAGRYNQPQHF
TRBJ1-2 | TRBV24-1 | CATSDWDREYGYTF
TRBJ2-7 | TRBV11-2 | CASSLRGRASEQYF
TRBJ2-2 | TRBV2 | CASSEARLAGAGELFF
TRBJ1-6 | TRBV28 | CASNDLGRRNNSPLHF
TRBJ1-2 | TRBV10-3 | CAISLDRTLLDGYTF
TRBJ2-7 | TRBV6-5 | CASSYSSPSAFPYEQYF
TRBJ2-1 | TRBV6-5 | CASSYPGSRGYNEQFF
TRBJ1-2 | TRBV4-3 | CASSPREGFVYGYTF
TRBJ1-2 | TRBV10-3 | CAISDPTTAVYGYTF
TRBJ2-3 | TRBV12-3/TRBV12-4 | CASSFGQGIFTDTQYF
TRBJ2-5 | TRBV28 | CASSPAPPGRETQYF
TRBJ1-1 | TRBV6-2/TRBV6-3 | CASRETVDDTEAFF
TRBJ1-4 | TRBV7-2 | CASSLGPGQEKLFF
TRBJ2-1 | TRBV20-1 | CNAPPTTSGINEQFF